Listed below are T cell receptor beta chains from one sample, sequenced in a study of identifying expanded T cells in peripheral blood. Produced via immunoSEQ multiplex PCR; TCRdb's table is partial and in-frame only. The profile shows about 86,000 clones, approximately 85% of them singletons. The sequenced sample consisted of blood. These receptors all stem from a person aged 18 to 75 in good health. The CDR3 runs from the conserved cysteine through the conserved F or W. A D gene is named only where the DNA matches it firmly. Expanded clones are given a class, and other clones once, few, many or no size at all.

size | D | J | V | CDR3 | DNA
once | . | TRBJ1-6 | TRBV7-2 | CASSLRGHNSPLHF | TGTGCCAGCAGCTTGCGGGGCCATAATTCACCCCTCCACTTT
. | . | TRBJ1-1 | TRBV6-5 | CASSWNTEAFF | TGTGCCAGCAGCTGGAACACTGAAGCTTTCTTT
. | TRBD1 | TRBJ2-7 | TRBV27 | CASSPNRGQTYEQYF | TGTGCCAGCAGTCCTAACAGGGGTCAAACCTACGAGCAGTACTTC
. | . | TRBJ1-2 | TRBV19 | CASSKSSSGNYGYTF | TGTGCCAGTAGTAAATCCAGTAGCGGAAACTATGGCTACACCTTC
. | TRBD1 | TRBJ2-5 | TRBV7-9 | CASGTGMGETQYF | TGTGCCAGTGGGACAGGGATGGGTGAGACCCAGTACTTC
. | . | TRBJ1-1 | TRBV10-3 | CAISESAIRSRRTNTEAFF | TGTGCCATCAGTGAGTCGGCGATCCGGTCCCGGCGGACGAACACTGAAGCTTTCTTT
few | . | TRBJ1-5 | TRBV5-5 | CASSLRDPGGQPQHF | TGTGCCAGCAGCTTGAGGGACCCCGGAGGTCAGCCCCAGCATTTT
few | . | TRBJ1-2 | TRBV4-1 | CASSQGSHLNYGYTF | TGCGCCAGCAGCCAGGGTTCCCATCTTAACTATGGCTACACCTTC
. | . | TRBJ1-2 | TRBV20-1 | CSSKDRLGYTF | TGCAGTTCCAAGGATAGGTTAGGCTACACCTTC
. | . | TRBJ1-5 | TRBV18 | CASSTGPTSNQPQHF | TGTGCCAGCTCTACAGGCCCCACTAGCAATCAGCCCCAGCATTTT
. | TRBD1 | TRBJ2-7 | TRBV29-1 | CSGGQEIYEQYF | TGCAGCGGTGGACAGGAGATCTACGAGCAGTACTTC
. | TRBD1 | TRBJ2-1 | TRBV6-5 | CASSLSGQIYNEQFF | TGTGCCAGCAGTCTCTCGGGACAGATCTACAATGAGCAGTTCTTC
. | . | TRBJ2-5 | TRBV4-2 | CASSQQLGGETQYF | TGTGCCAGCAGCCAACAGCTGGGGGGAGAGACCCAGTACTTC
. | . | TRBJ1-1 | TRBV10-1 | CASSENRGLRKAFF | TGCGCCAGCAGTGAGAATCGGGGATTGCGGAAAGCTTTCTTT
once | . | TRBJ1-2 | TRBV19 | CASSTAVLHGSYTF | TGTGCCAGTAGTACCGCCGTTTTGCACGGGTCCTACACCTTC
. | TRBD1 | TRBJ2-7 | TRBV18 | CASSPTGEGEQYF | TGTGCCAGCTCACCAACAGGGGAAGGCGAGCAGTACTTC
. | . | TRBJ1-2 | TRBV6-1 | CASTGAGYGYTF | TGTGCCAGCACCGGGGCAGGTTATGGCTACACCTTC
few | . | TRBJ1-3 | TRBV6-1 | CASRTGNTIYF | TGTGCCAGCAGAACGGGAAACACCATATATTTT
. | TRBD1 | TRBJ1-2 | TRBV7-9 | CASSLEGAVYGYTF | TGTGCCAGCAGCTTAGAGGGGGCCGTCTATGGCTACACCTTC
few | TRBD1 | TRBJ2-1 | TRBV4-3 | CASSQSQDRVRIF | TGCGCCAGCAGCCAATCCCAGGACAGGGTAAGGATCTTC
. | . | TRBJ1-2 | TRBV5-5 | CASTPRGRPTSNYGYTF | TGTGCCAGCACCCCCCGGGGCAGGCCTACATCTAACTATGGCTACACCTTC
. | . | TRBJ1-5 | TRBV9 | CASSTGGNQPQHF | TGTGCCAGCAGCACGGGGGGGAATCAGCCCCAGCATTTT
. | . | TRBJ1-2 | TRBV30 | CAWITGRGYTF | TGCGCCTGGATCACAGGGCGAGGCTACACCTTC
. | . | TRBJ2-5 | TRBV11-2 | CASSPGMGSGRKETQYF | TGTGCCAGCAGCCCGGGTATGGGCAGCGGAAGAAAAGAGACCCAGTACTTC
. | . | TRBJ1-2 | TRBV4-3 | CASSQEFKVWSYGYTF | TGCGCCAGCAGCCAAGAGTTCAAGGTATGGAGCTATGGCTACACCTTC